This TCR beta chain was recovered during a study of shared T cell receptors in the human thymus. The method was immunoSEQ multiplex PCR; TCRdb's version includes in-frame clones alone and lacks a portion of them. Of some 760,000 clones listed, approximately 85% are singletons. The sample was also linked to a second study, of human thymus T cells. That source adds: Usage of V and J genes appeared biased in thymic and blood repertoires. Highly overlapping thymic repertoires among unrelated individuals were reported in related research.

This clonotype was obtained from a girl less than two years old with a congenital heart defect. Sequencing used thymocytes.

CDR3 sequence reads: CASSLGASSGPQHF. CDR3 DNA: TGTGCCAGCAGCTTGGGGGCCAGTTCAGGGCCCCAGCATTTT. The V call is TRBV5-6, the J call TRBJ1-5; D gene unclear. The CDR3 is 14 amino acids. Trimming took 0 bases from V and 9 from J, leaving 13 bases between them. CDR1 SGHDT and CDR2 YYEEEE come from the germline V gene.